This entry is about one T cell receptor (beta chain). Its antigen is not identified. Between the trimmed V and J ends, which lost 5 bases and 3 bases, there was a span of 13 bases. The CDR3 runs 14 residues. Germline CDR1 and CDR2: MNHEY and SVGAGI. The data originate from a study of cytomegalovirus exposure and HLA in healthy donors. Study conclusions and caveats: Reports credit the classifier with highly specific, highly sensitive diagnosis of cytomegalovirus status. While the bulk of TCR sequences proved rare, some public TCRs turned up in many donors. The study labeled around 160 TCR beta chains cytomegalovirus-associated.

Using immunoSEQ multiplex PCR, the repertoire was profiled, and TCRdb retains in-frame clones only, with some absent. The sample contains 250,000 to 350,000 clones, around 90% of which appear only once. The J gene is TRBJ1-2, the V gene TRBV6-5, with D perhaps matching TRBD1 (5 bases). Sequences were obtained from PBMCs. This TCR was sampled from a man aged 30-40 years in good health and CMV-seronegative. CDR3: CASSRGDAYYGYTF. The CDR3 coding sequence is TGTGCCAGCAGTCGGGGGGATGCGTACTATGGCTACACCTTC.